This T cell receptor (beta chain) was documented in a study of CD8 T cells in Susac syndrome. Recently defined diagnostic criteria for definite or probable disease were fulfilled by Susac syndrome patients. An input of roughly 0.5 to 1 ug of RNA was subjected to reverse transcription using random hexamers. TCRdb reprocessed the immunoSEQ multiplex PCR reads via MiXCR and lists one record per CDR3 protein. The sample has about 150,000 distinct CDR3 sequences; 85% to 95% are singletons. CDR3 size: 14 residues. The germline V and J ends were trimmed by 8 bases and 6 bases, with 17 bases remaining between them. The germline V gene has CDR1 MNHEY and CDR2 SMNVEV (reference sequence).

The sequenced sample was CD4+ T cells from PBMCs. This sequence was found in a human donor with Susac syndrome. This sequence joins TRBV27 and TRBJ2-1, with a possible D match to TRBD2 (5 bases). The chain's CDR3 is CASQLGSSFNEQFF. Written as DNA, the CDR3 is TGTGCCAGCCAGTTGGGATCTAGCTTCAATGAGCAGTTCTTC.